Given below is one TCR beta chain in context. This receptor's antigen is unknown. Base qualities are not recorded, but no much larger clone differs from it by a single base. TCRbeta CDR3 regions were amplified from genomic DNA using the immunoSEQ Assay, a bias-controlled multiplex PCR. Processing in the source paper ran as follows. Within the assay, amplification of reference gene primers was used to estimate how many nucleated cells each sample contained. Sequence reads were collapsed and filtered to measure the absolute abundance of every unique TCRbeta CDR3 rearrangement. For each sample, productive Simpson clonality was calculated as the square root of Simpson's diversity index across productive rearrangements. The clones in this table, taken by TCRdb from immuneACCESS, are in-frame only. Not every clone is retained; where verified, under half of the shortfall comes from an unresolved V gene, and the cause of the rest is unknown. Clonal size and the V and J genes are those of that table, whereas D and trimming came from the DNA. The sample includes roughly 300,000 clones, with about 87% observed a single time. The ten largest clones capture 7.8% of the sample.

The CDR3 runs 13 residues from the cysteine to the phenylalanine. This entry keeps only the CDR3 DNA: 39 bases, framed from base 1. V and J are trimmed by 6 bases and 9 bases, and the gene matches miss 6 bases of the junction. According to the germline V gene (reference sequence), CDR1 reads MNHNY and CDR2 reads SVGAGI. These data are taken from a study of blood T cell repertoires in COVID-19 (dated by TCRdb to 2018 to 2021). Turning to the overall study: Samples from collaborators originated in the United States, Italy and Spain and spanned both the acute and convalescent phases of COVID-19. The material from the prospective study consisted of cDNA or gDNA derived from T cells, B-cell-depleted T cells, or PBMCs. The dataset comprised deeply sampled blood TCRbeta repertoires from subjects exposed to, actively infected with, or recovered from COVID-19. The repertoires were released in a freely available public database intended as a resource for research on the immune response to SARS-CoV-2. Samples came from the ongoing ImmuneRACE study (first 160 participants) plus 1,254 subjects from 6 global collaborators. The sample metadata nearly always contained a de-identified subject ID, COVID-19 status, age in years and sex. Where HLA class I and class II types were available, the types were taken from metadata supplied by the sample provider, not from assay-based typing.

Another Seattle source contributed samples from volunteer blood donors who had recovered from COVID-19. The collaborating institutions used their own protocols to collect whole blood in K2EDTA tubes. Collaborator samples were shipped for TCRbeta analysis as frozen whole blood, isolated PBMCs, or DNA extracted from either sample type. The research as a whole found: The amount of clinical and demographic metadata varied by source and participant and was provided uncurated.

This receptor was taken from a woman aged 45 to 65 who had recovered from COVID-19. Recombination joined TRBV6-6 with TRBJ2-1; TRBD1 fits 9 bases in the junction. Sequencing was done on a sample of peripheral blood. CDR3 protein: CASSPQGAVEQFF. The DNA reads TGTGCCAGCAGCCCACAGGGGGCGGTTGAGCAGTTCTTC.